A selection of T cell receptor beta chains follows, all from one sample in a study of type 1 and type 2 diabetes patients. One entry per CDR3 protein, called by TCRdb with MiXCR from the multiplex PCR reads. The repertoire includes around 300,000 distinct CDR3 sequences, around 47% of them detected once, and roughly 13% sits in the top ten. Sequencing input: peripheral blood mononuclear cells (PBMCs). These receptors all come from a man aged 18 to 35 with type 2 diabetes. Each CDR3 is given with its conserved first and last residue. A D gene is named only where the DNA matches it firmly. The size of a clone is reported for some rows only, either as once, few or many, or as a class for expanded clones.

V,J,size,D,CDR3,DNA
TRBV5-1,TRBJ1-2,once,TRBD1,CASSAWTGVWYGYTF,TGCGCCAGCAGCGCGTGGACAGGGGTTTGGTATGGCTACACCTTC
TRBV10-3,TRBJ1-1,.,.,CAISESWDLGNTEAFF,TGTGCCATCAGTGAGTCCTGGGACTTGGGGAACACTGAAGCTTTCTTT
TRBV10-3,TRBJ1-1,.,TRBD1,CAIRDRGFRNTEAFF,TGTGCCATCAGGGACAGGGGCTTCCGTAACACTGAAGCTTTCTTT
TRBV7-2,TRBJ1-1,.,.,CASSLARTGRNTEAFF,TGTGCCAGCAGCTTAGCGAGAACAGGGCGGAACACTGAAGCTTTCTTT
TRBV13,TRBJ1-1,few,.,CASSPGGWNTEAFF,TGTGCCAGCAGCCCCGGTGGGTGGAACACTGAAGCTTTCTTT
TRBV6-6,TRBJ1-4,few,.,CASSVSRGGEKLFF,TGTGCCAGCAGTGTTAGTCGGGGCGGCGAAAAACTGTTTTTT
TRBV5-1,TRBJ2-5,.,TRBD1,CASSFSTGKETQYF,TGCGCCAGCAGCTTTTCGACAGGGAAGGAGACCCAGTACTTC
TRBV10-3,TRBJ1-1,.,TRBD1,CAATGTGDTEAFF,TGTGCCGCGACCGGGACAGGGGATACTGAAGCTTTCTTT
TRBV19,TRBJ1-1,.,.,CACREGTEAFF,TGTGCCTGCCGAGAGGGCACTGAAGCTTTCTTT
TRBV19,TRBJ2-7,.,.,CASKPAPMTYEQYF,TGTGCCAGTAAGCCGGCACCCATGACTTACGAGCAGTACTTC
TRBV10-2,TRBJ2-3,.,TRBD2,CASSRTSGGSDTQYF,TGCGCCAGCAGTAGGACTAGCGGGGGGTCAGATACGCAGTATTTT
TRBV2,TRBJ1-4,few,.,CASTARLATNEKLFF,TGTGCCAGCACGGCCAGGCTTGCAACTAATGAAAAACTGTTTTTT
TRBV2,TRBJ2-1,few,TRBD2,CASSESKTSGRAAYNEQFF,TGCGCCAGCAGTGAGTCCAAGACTAGCGGGAGGGCCGCCTACAATGAGCAGTTCTTC
TRBV7-6,TRBJ2-3,.,.,CASSPPRGGAAGTDTQYF,TGTGCCAGCAGCCCGCCCCGGGGCGGGGCTGCCGGCACAGATACGCAGTATTTT
TRBV19,TRBJ1-2,many,TRBD1,CASSAQGQGDYGYTF,TGTGCCAGTAGTGCCCAAGGACAGGGTGACTATGGCTACACCTTC
TRBV27,TRBJ1-2,.,.,CASSLGRAYGYTF,TGTGCCAGCAGCCTGGGACGGGCCTATGGCTACACCTTC
TRBV7-6,TRBJ2-1,.,TRBD1,CASSSGQALVNEQFF,TGTGCCAGCAGCTCGGGACAGGCCCTGGTAAATGAGCAGTTCTTC
TRBV27,TRBJ1-6,.,TRBD1,CASSFRGRDSPLHF,TGTGCCAGCAGTTTCAGGGGGAGGGATTCACCCCTCCACTTT
TRBV5-1,TRBJ2-3,few,TRBD2,CASDTGLARTDTQYF,TGCGCCAGCGATACCGGACTAGCTCGAACAGATACGCAGTATTTT
TRBV27,TRBJ2-7,.,.,CASSLLDIYVQYF,TGTGCCAGCAGCTTACTGGACATCTACGTGCAGTACTTC
TRBV20-1,TRBJ2-7,few,TRBD1,CSALILGTGFFSEQYF,TGCAGTGCCCTTATACTCGGGACAGGATTCTTCTCCGAGCAGTACTTC
TRBV15,TRBJ1-4,.,.,CATSGGRAGGEKLFF,TGTGCCACCAGCGGGGGACGGGCTGGGGGTGAAAAACTGTTTTTT
TRBV6-6,TRBJ2-5,.,.,CASSRTQDRPERWETQYF,TGTGCCAGCAGTCGCACCCAAGACAGGCCCGAGCGTTGGGAGACCCAGTACTTC
TRBV10-3,TRBJ2-6,few,.,CAIGTSANPANSGANVLTF,TGTGCCATCGGCACCTCGGCTAACCCAGCGAACTCTGGGGCCAACGTCCTGACTTTC
TRBV2,TRBJ1-4,.,.,CASSGRVSNEKLFF,TGTGCCAGCTCAGGCCGCGTATCAAATGAAAAACTGTTTTTT